The entry below gives a single T cell receptor beta chain sequence along with its context. The junction and the germline gene differ at one end; a read error may be behind it. This sample is part of a study of T cell repertoires in cytomegalovirus infection. Study-level information: CMV infection plus the matching HLA type was flagged by public TCR beta signatures.

TCRdb analysed the reads with MiXCR anew, one entry per CDR3 protein. This sample has nearly 650,000 distinct CDR3 sequences, with less than 25% found just once. This TCR was sampled from a human donor in good health (CMV status not recorded). Some clones in this sample may be carry-over from other donors' samples. Material for sequencing was CD8+ T cells from PBMCs.

CDR3 loop: CSAGDWEGESF. CDR3 nucleotide sequence: TGCAGTGCTGGAGATTGGGAGGGGGAATCCTTC. The genes are TRBV20-1 and TRBJ1-2, with D possibly TRBD1 on 6 matching bases. CDR3 length: 11 residues. Germline V CDR1 and CDR2: DFQATT, SNEGSKA (reference sequence).